Each of the 3 T cell receptor beta chains below was sequenced from the same sample in a study of blood T cell repertoires in COVID-19. The table came from immunoSEQ multiplex PCR; TCRdb's copy has only in-frame clones and leaves some out. The sample has around 41,000 clones, more than 90% seen once. Sequencing used peripheral blood. These receptors were obtained from a human donor in a cohort sampled during active COVID-19.

This clone showed up just once. This chain joins TRBV7-9 and TRBJ1-2; no firm D call. The CDR3 is 12 amino acids. V lost 2 bases to trimming and J lost 4 bases, with 5 bases between them. CDR1 is SEHNR, CDR2 FQNEAQ, per germline (reference sequence). The DNA of the CDR3 is TGTGCCAGCAGCTTATCGGTCTATGGCTACACCTTC. Its translation is CASSLSVYGYTF.

The chain has TRBV3-1 (or the pseudogene TRBV3-2) and TRBJ2-2, with 11 bases fitting TRBD1. V was clipped by 1 base and J by 6 bases; unmatched bases: 4. The CDR3 runs to 16 residues. The germline V gene has CDR1 LGHDT and CDR2 YNNKEL (reference sequence). The DNA of the CDR3 is TGTGCCAGCAGCCAAGGGACAGGGGGCGTCGCCGGGGAGCTGTTTTTT. This sequence encodes CASSQGTGGVAGELFF.

The chain is built from TRBV21-1 and TRBJ1-1; the listed D gene, TRBD1, was not tested against the DNA. TRBV21-1 is a documented pseudogene. This CDR3 spans 15 amino acids. The CDR3 DNA reads TGTGCCAGCAGCAAAGTGGGCAGGGTCAACACTGAAGCTTTCTTT. It specifies CASSKVGRVNTEAFF.